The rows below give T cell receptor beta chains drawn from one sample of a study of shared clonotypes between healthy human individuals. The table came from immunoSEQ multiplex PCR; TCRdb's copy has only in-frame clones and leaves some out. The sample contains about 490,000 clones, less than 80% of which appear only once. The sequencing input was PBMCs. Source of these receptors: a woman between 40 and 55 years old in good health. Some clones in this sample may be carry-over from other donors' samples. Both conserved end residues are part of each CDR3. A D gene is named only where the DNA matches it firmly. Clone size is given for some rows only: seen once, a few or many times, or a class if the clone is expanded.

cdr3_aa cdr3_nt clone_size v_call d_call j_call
CASSISGRRSTGELFF TGTGCCAGTAGTATTAGCGGGAGGAGGAGCACCGGGGAGCTGTTTTTT . TRBV19 TRBD2 TRBJ2-2
CASSLGEKTDTQYF TGTGCCAGCAGCTTAGGGGAGAAGACAGATACGCAGTATTTT few TRBV7-3 . TRBJ2-3
CASSTLGVSAGPTYEQYF TGTGCCAGCAGCACCCTGGGTGTATCGGCGGGACCCACCTACGAGCAGTACTTC . TRBV5-6 . TRBJ2-7
CASSEVAGTQYF TGTGCCAGCAGTGAAGTGGCGGGTACGCAGTATTTT . TRBV2 . TRBJ2-3
CASRLQGPNEKLFF TGTGCCAGCAGACTACAGGGGCCTAATGAAAAACTGTTTTTT . TRBV27 TRBD1 TRBJ1-4
CASSLNRAGVGEQYF TGTGCCAGCAGCTTAAACAGGGCGGGGGTAGGGGAGCAGTACTTC . TRBV7-9 . TRBJ2-7
CSVGGGPYEQYF TGCAGCGTTGGGGGGGGTCCCTACGAGCAGTACTTC few TRBV29-1 TRBD2 TRBJ2-7
CASSFPGQGDTGELFF TGTGCCAGCAGTTTCCCCGGACAGGGGGACACCGGGGAGCTGTTTTTT . TRBV28 TRBD1 TRBJ2-2
CASSLAAGGEQYF TGTGCCAGCAGCTTGGCGGCAGGGGGCGAGCAGTACTTC . TRBV5-5 TRBD1 TRBJ2-7
CSVELEDRSYEQYF TGCAGCGTTGAGTTAGAGGACAGATCCTACGAGCAGTACTTC . TRBV29-1 . TRBJ2-7
CASFTGPPSGNTIYF TGTGCCAGCTTCACCGGTCCTCCTTCGGGAAACACCATATATTTT . TRBV18 . TRBJ1-3
CSGGTGELEQYF TGCAGCGGGGGGACAGGCGAACTCGAGCAGTACTTC medium-sized TRBV29-1 TRBD1 TRBJ2-7
CASTTNSGANVLTF TGTGCCAGCACGACTAACTCTGGGGCCAACGTCCTGACTTTC . TRBV18 . TRBJ2-6
CSVIGTGWETQYF TGCAGCGTCATCGGGACAGGGTGGGAGACCCAGTACTTC few TRBV29-1 TRBD1 TRBJ2-5
CASSIFQYGYTF TGTGCCAGTAGTATTTTTCAGTATGGCTACACCTTC . TRBV19 . TRBJ1-2
CASSPGVFGTDTQYF TGTGCCAGCAGCCCAGGGGTTTTTGGCACAGATACGCAGTATTTT . TRBV11-2 . TRBJ2-3
CSAGGGGLAGVYEQYF TGCAGCGCTGGGGGCGGAGGGTTAGCGGGAGTGTACGAGCAGTACTTC . TRBV29-1 TRBD2 TRBJ2-7
CASREGQLYGYTF TGTGCCAGCAGGGAAGGACAGCTCTATGGCTACACCTTC . TRBV6-6 . TRBJ1-2
CASSARWVSTDTQYF TGTGCCAGCAGTGCCCGATGGGTTAGCACAGATACGCAGTATTTT . TRBV2 . TRBJ2-3
CASSSSGPVSYEQYF TGTGCCAGCAGTTCTTCCGGTCCCGTCTCCTACGAGCAGTACTTC . TRBV6-6 . TRBJ2-7
CASSQDWESREQYF TGCGCCAGCAGCCAAGATTGGGAGTCGCGCGAGCAGTACTTC . TRBV4-3 . TRBJ2-7
CASSLDRPNTGELFF TGCGCCAGCAGCTTGGACAGACCGAACACCGGGGAGCTGTTTTTT . TRBV5-1 . TRBJ2-2
CSVEGMGPRDTQYF TGCAGCGTTGAAGGGATGGGACCAAGAGATACGCAGTATTTT . TRBV29-1 . TRBJ2-3
CASIPGRVLSTDTQYF TGTGCCAGCATCCCAGGGAGGGTCCTAAGCACAGATACGCAGTATTTT . TRBV7-9 TRBD2 TRBJ2-3
CASSKAGREGNTIYF TGTGCCAGCAGCAAAGCGGGGCGGGAGGGAAACACCATATATTTT . TRBV21-1 . TRBJ1-3
CASSRGLLGETQYF TGTGCCAGCAGCCGCGGACTCTTGGGGGAGACCCAGTACTTC . TRBV5-6 . TRBJ2-5
CASSYSGQDQETQYF TGTGCCAGCAGTTACTCCGGGCAGGATCAAGAGACCCAGTACTTC . TRBV6-5 . TRBJ2-5
CASKRSGAKNTEAFF TGTGCCAGCAAACGGTCTGGGGCTAAGAACACTGAAGCTTTCTTT . TRBV7-9 . TRBJ1-1
CASRYRSLYEQYF TGTGCCAGCAGATACAGGAGCCTTTACGAGCAGTACTTC . TRBV6-6 . TRBJ2-7
CASSFLAGSDTGELFF TGCGCCAGCAGCTTTCTAGCGGGATCGGACACCGGGGAGCTGTTTTTT few TRBV5-1 TRBD2 TRBJ2-2
CASSPFPTSTYEQYF TGTGCCAGCAGTCCCTTCCCCACTAGCACCTACGAGCAGTACTTC . TRBV27 . TRBJ2-7
CSAPWGTEAFF TGCAGTGCTCCTTGGGGTACTGAAGCTTTCTTT . TRBV20-1 . TRBJ1-1